These 22 T cell receptor beta chains came from one sample sequenced in a study of response to subunit inactivated influenza vaccine. MiXCR was run by TCRdb on the RT-PCR reads, yielding one entry per CDR3 protein. Here the sample spans 650,000 to 800,000 distinct CDR3 sequences, around 18% being singletons. The sequences come from PBMCs from blood, collected around 5 days after vaccination. These receptors originate from a man aged 50-60 years who received an inactivated influenza vaccine.

This chain connects TRBV20-1 to TRBJ2-7, with D perhaps assigned TRBD1 or TRBD2 (5 bases each). Between the trimmed V and J ends, which lost 6 bases and 3 bases, there was a span of 15 bases. There are 13 residues in the CDR3. Germline CDR1 is DFQATT and CDR2 is SNEGSKA (reference sequence). The CDR3: CSALGGESYEQYF. The CDR3 region has the DNA TGCAGTGCACTTGGGGGTGAGAGCTACGAGCAGTACTTC.

V gene TRBV7-2 combines with J gene TRBJ2-2, with D possibly called TRBD1 or TRBD2 (5 bases each). The CDR3 sequence is 14 residues long. Germline lookup yields CDR1 SGHTA and CDR2 FQGNSA. Trimming cost V 3 bases and J 4 bases, with 9 bases left between them. DNA for the CDR3: TGTGCCAGCAGCTTTGGGACCGTCACCGGGGAGCTGTTTTTT. Protein sequence: CASSFGTVTGELFF.

The chain combines TRBV9 with TRBJ2-1; possible D gene TRBD1, 6 bases. In germline, CDR1 is SGDLS, CDR2 YYNGEE. The CDR3 contains 15 residues. Trimming took 2 bases from V and 8 from J, leaving 17 bases between them. CDR3 DNA sequence: TGTGCCAGCAGCGTCCCCCTTGAGGGGGTCGATGAGCAGTTCTTC. Residues: CASSVPLEGVDEQFF.

This clonotype was seen only a few times. V and J are TRBV5-5 and TRBJ2-2, with TRBD2 identical over 8 bases. This CDR3 is 15 amino acids long. The V gene's germline CDR1 is SGHKS and CDR2 YYEKEE (reference sequence). Germline trimming cut 4 bases from V and 3 bases from J; bases unmatched to any gene: 5. The CDR3 sequence: CASSRGGQYTGELFF. The CDR3 DNA reads as TGTGCCAGCAGCCGGGGGGGGCAGTACACCGGGGAGCTGTTTTTT.

The chain recombines TRBV12-3 or TRBV12-4 with TRBJ2-1; TRBD2 agrees at 11 bases. CDR3 length: 17 amino acids. V shed 7 bases and J 0 bases; nucleotides not matched to a gene: 8. This CDR3 is CASKVGTSGSSYNEQFF. CDR3 bases: TGTGCCAGCAAAGTCGGGACTAGCGGTAGCTCCTACAATGAGCAGTTCTTC.

This clonotype appeared a few times. The rearrangement links TRBV7-2 to TRBJ2-5, with D perhaps TRBD1 (5 bases). Germline V gene sequence: CDR1 SGHTA, CDR2 FQGNSA. This CDR3 region has 14 residues. V lost 5 bases, J lost 0 bases, and 10 bases lay in between. CDR3 sequence (DNA): TGTGCCAGCAGCCCGACAGCATACCAAGAGACCCAGTACTTC. It is translated as CASSPTAYQETQYF.

This rearrangement joins TRBV7-9 to TRBJ1-1, with 7 positions matching TRBD1. In germline, CDR1 is SEHNR, CDR2 FQNEAQ (reference sequence). The CDR3 length is 14 residues. V dropped 5 bases and J dropped 1; count of bases not matched to a gene: 4. The CDR3 region is CASSTGQTNTEAFF. The DNA of the CDR3 is TGTGCCAGCAGCACGGGACAGACGAACACTGAAGCTTTCTTT.

The V and J genes are TRBV10-3 and TRBJ2-6; 9 nucleotides align to TRBD1. CDR1 and CDR2 from the germline V gene are ENHRY and SYGVKD. The CDR3 spans 16 residues. The V gene end was trimmed by 6 bases and the J gene end by 2 bases; junction bases not matched to a gene: 5. The CDR3 spells CAISQQGAAGANVLTF. CDR3 coding DNA: TGTGCCATCAGCCAACAGGGGGCGGCTGGGGCCAACGTCCTGACTTTC.

A few counts support this clonotype. As DNA, the CDR3 is TGTGCCAGCTCACCAGGTCTAGCCTCCGAGCAGTACTTC. Residues: CASSPGLASEQYF. The chain combines TRBV18 with TRBJ2-7; a possible D gene is TRBD2 (5 bases). CDR3 length: 13 residues. CDR1 is KGHSH and CDR2 is LQKENI in the germline V gene. Trimming shortened V by 2 bases and J by 6 bases, and 11 bases separated the two germline ends.

V usage is TRBV10-3 and J usage is TRBJ2-3; D not certain. Germline V lookup: CDR1 ENHRY, CDR2 SYGVKD. This CDR3 is built from 15 residues. V lost 4 bases and J 3 bases, leaving 14 bases between the germline ends. The CDR3 loop reads CAISGGWAETDTQYF. CDR3 coding DNA: TGTGCCATCAGTGGTGGTTGGGCTGAGACAGATACGCAGTATTTT.

This clonotype was observed a few times. The chain carries TRBV6-5 and TRBJ1-2, with D possibly being TRBD1 (6 bases). Germline V gene data show CDR1 as MNHEY and CDR2 as SVGAGI. The CDR3 has 15 residues. The V end lost 5 bases, the J end lost 4 bases, and 17 bases lay between the germline ends. This chain's CDR3 is CASSHGGADGYGYTF. CDR3 DNA sequence: TGTGCCAGCAGTCACGGGGGGGCGGATGGCTATGGCTACACCTTC.

This clonotype was detected a few times. The chain is built from TRBV10-3 and TRBJ1-1; D remains ambiguous. Germline values: CDR1 ENHRY, CDR2 SYGVKD. V lost 8 bases and J lost 9, with 19 bases in between. The CDR3 is 13 amino acids. CDR3 bases: TGTGCCATCGTCCCCCACGACTTGCGGAAAGCTTTCTTT. It encodes CAIVPHDLRKAFF.

This sequence joins TRBV7-3 and TRBJ2-3, with a possible D match to TRBD2 (5 bases). Trimming shortened V by 5 bases and J by 0 bases, and 9 bases separated the two germline ends. This CDR3 region has 14 residues. Germline lookup yields CDR1 SGHTA and CDR2 FQGTGA. The CDR3 region is CASSDGLSTDTQYF. CDR3 in DNA: TGTGCCAGCAGCGACGGACTCAGCACAGATACGCAGTATTTT.

A few counts support this clonotype. In DNA, the CDR3 is TGTGCCAGTCAACTAGCGGCTAGCACAGATACGCAGTATTTT. Encoded protein: CASQLAASTDTQYF. This chain connects TRBV30 to TRBJ2-3; TRBD2 matches 8 bases. The CDR3 extends over 14 amino acids. V lost 8 bases to trimming and J lost 0 bases; unmatched junction nucleotides: 7. Per the germline V gene, CDR1 is GTSNPN and CDR2 is SVGIG (reference sequence).

CDR3 loop: CASSYRQGLMETQYF. The CDR3 nucleotides are TGTGCCAGCAGTTACCGACAGGGACTAATGGAGACCCAGTACTTC. The chain joins TRBV6-5 to TRBJ2-5, with D perhaps assigned TRBD1 or TRBD2 (7 bases each). V was pared by 2 bases and J by 5 bases, with 15 bases between. CDR1 and CDR2 from the germline V gene are MNHEY and SVGAGI. The CDR3 is 15 residues long.

The chain combines TRBV27 with TRBJ2-7; D could derive from TRBD1 or TRBD2 (5 bases each). Germline lookup yields CDR1 MNHEY and CDR2 SMNVEV (reference sequence). Trimming removed 0 bases from V and 4 bases from J, with 16 bases in between. The CDR3 has 16 residues. The CDR3 DNA is TGTGCCAGCAGTTTATCCCAGGGACGGGGAACGTACGAGCAGTACTTC. Its translation: CASSLSQGRGTYEQYF.

This clonotype was picked up many times. The chain employs TRBV10-2 and TRBJ2-7; no clear D gene. This CDR3 is built from 12 residues. Trimming took off 0 bases at V and 3 bases at J, with 3 bases between the two ends. CDR1 and CDR2 from the germline V gene are WSHSY and SAAADI. CDR3 sequence reads: CASSESGYEQYF. The CDR3 nucleotides read TGCGCCAGCAGTGAGTCGGGCTACGAGCAGTACTTC.

This clonotype was seen a few times. J is TRBJ1-1 and V is TRBV4-1; 7 nucleotides agree with TRBD1. CDR1 and CDR2 (germline): MGHRA, YSYEKL. The CDR3 totals 13 residues. V lost 4 bases, J lost 6 bases, and 5 bases stayed unmatched. The CDR3 here is CASSLTGVAEAFF. The CDR3 coding sequence is TGCGCCAGCAGCCTCACAGGGGTAGCTGAAGCTTTCTTT.

The chain combines TRBV29-1 with TRBJ1-2; the D is unclear. Deletions cut 0 bases from V and 4 bases from J, with 15 bases between. The germline gives CDR1 SQVTM, CDR2 ANQGSEA. CDR3 length equals 15 residues. The chain's CDR3 is CSVEDAQGIVYGYTF. CDR3 DNA sequence: TGCAGCGTTGAAGATGCACAAGGGATAGTCTATGGCTACACCTTC.

This clonotype was seen a handful of times. The chain is built from TRBV7-2 and TRBJ2-3, with TRBD2 as a possible D gene (6 bases). V was cut by 2 bases and J by 10 bases, with 10 bases left in between. The CDR3 has 12 residues. CDR1 and CDR2 (germline): SGHTA, FQGNSA. The CDR3 sequence is CASSLTGTPQYF. The CDR3 DNA is TGTGCCAGCAGCTTAACCGGGACTCCGCAGTATTTT.

This clonotype has just a few counts. The chain joins TRBV6-1 to TRBJ1-2; TRBD1 aligns across 7 bases. From germline, CDR1 is MNHNS and CDR2 SASEGT. V dropped 6 bases and J dropped 3; count of bases not matched to a gene: 7. The CDR3 runs 14 residues. The CDR3 nucleotides are TGTGCCAGCAGAAGACAGGGTTTGGACTATGGCTACACCTTC. Amino acid sequence: CASRRQGLDYGYTF.

This clonotype showed up just a few times. This sequence joins TRBV6-1 and TRBJ2-2, with D possibly matching TRBD1 (5 bases). The germline gives CDR1 MNHNS, CDR2 SASEGT. This CDR3 is built from 11 residues. The CDR3 DNA reads TGTGCTGCAGGGATCACCGGGGAGCTGTTTTTT. This codes for CAAGITGELFF.